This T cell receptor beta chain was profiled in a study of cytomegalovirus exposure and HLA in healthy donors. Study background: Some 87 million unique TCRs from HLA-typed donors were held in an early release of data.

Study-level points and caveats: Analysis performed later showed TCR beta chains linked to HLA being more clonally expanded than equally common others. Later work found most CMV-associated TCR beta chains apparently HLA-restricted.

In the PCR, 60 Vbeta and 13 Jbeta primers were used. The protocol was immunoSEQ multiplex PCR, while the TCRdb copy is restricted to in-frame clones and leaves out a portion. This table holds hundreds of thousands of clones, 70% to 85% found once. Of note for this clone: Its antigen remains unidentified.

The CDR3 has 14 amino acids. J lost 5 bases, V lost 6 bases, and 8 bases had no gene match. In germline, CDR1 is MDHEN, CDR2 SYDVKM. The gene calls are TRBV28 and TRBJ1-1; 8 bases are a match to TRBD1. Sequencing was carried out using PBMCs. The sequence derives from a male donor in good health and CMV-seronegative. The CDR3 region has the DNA TGTGCCAGCAGCTCGACAGGGGAGGGGACTGAAGCTTTCTTT. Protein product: CASSSTGEGTEAFF.